This TCR beta chain came from a study of metastatic and nonmetastatic thyroid tumors (dated by TCRdb to the early 2020s). About the study as a whole: For patients with malignant and with benign thyroid disease, the researchers compared repertoires between peripheral blood samples and tumor or nodule tissue samples. Results the study describes overall, beyond this receptor: In both blood and tumor samples, TCR beta diversity was reported to be significantly higher in malignant tumors than in benign nodules.

Before undergoing thyroid surgery, none of the patients had been given any kind of treatment. Using T-cell receptor beta sequencing, the study looked back at clinical samples from patients collected from about 2011 to 2019. There are a few counts of this clone. The specificity of this receptor is unknown. No much larger clone is present one base from it, and per-base qualities are unavailable. From the cysteine through the phenylalanine, the CDR3 covers 14 amino acids. Only CDR3 DNA remains: 42 bases, in frame from the first base. Trimming costs V 5 bases and J 4 bases, and their ends lie 14 bases apart. From a lookup of the germline V gene, CDR1 and CDR2 are SGHAT and FQNNGV. The library was prepared using PCR. The reads were generated on an Illumina HiSeq 4000. The TCR beta-chain CDR3 region of each patient was profiled by high-throughput sequencing. Per the original workflow: Drawing on CDR3 differences between clinicopathological groups, the researchers built a classifier meant to tell apart patients with distant-metastatic papillary thyroid cancer. Repertoire diversity was assessed with the Shannon index, and tumor-blood repertoire similarity with the Morisita-Horn index. TCRdb cleaned the public reads at Q25 with fastp, built clones with MiXCR and kept in-frame beta chains. These V and J calls are TCRdb output, not the study's own analysis. The sample table contains 13,000 to 15,000 clones; only one count was recorded for less than 4.5% of them. The top ten constitute 25% to 30% of the sample.

The rearrangement combines TRBV11-2 with TRBJ2-5; the D gene is perhaps TRBD1 or TRBD2, as each covers 5 bases. Material: tumor tissue. The sequence was collected from a female donor with papillary thyroid cancer or a benign thyroid nodule (not recorded which). Some clones in this sample may be carry-over from other donors' samples. The CDR3 is CASSRGARGETQYF. The DNA is TGTGCCAGCAGCCGAGGGGCTAGGGGAGAGACCCAGTACTTC.